These 32 T cell receptor beta chains were sequenced from one sample in a study of blood T cell repertoires in COVID-19. Method: immunoSEQ multiplex PCR; TCRdb's copy keeps in-frame clones and lacks some. The repertoire has around 140,000 clones, roughly 84% of them found once; the top ten carry 1.1% to 1.5%. The sample consisted of peripheral blood. The source of these receptors is a man between 60 and 75 years old with acute or convalescent COVID-19.

The chain carries TRBV5-6 and TRBJ1-1; the match to TRBD1 covers 8 bases. CDR1 SGHDT and CDR2 YYEEEE come from the germline V gene. V was pared by 3 bases and J by 3 bases, with 4 bases of the junction left unmatched. This CDR3 is built from 14 residues. CDR3 region: CASSYGQGDTEAFF. The CDR3, as DNA: TGTGCCAGCAGCTATGGACAGGGAGACACTGAAGCTTTCTTT.

In nucleotides, the CDR3 is TGTGCCAGCAGTTCGACAGGGGGCGCGAGCAATCAGCCCCAGCATTTT. Its translation is CASSSTGGASNQPQHF. The chain couples TRBV6-5 to TRBJ1-5; 10 nucleotides match TRBD1. V lost 4 bases to trimming and J lost 1 base; unmatched junction nucleotides: 4. The CDR3 spans 16 residues. Germline loops: CDR1 MNHEY, CDR2 SVGAGI.

This chain links TRBV4-1 with TRBJ2-2; the match to TRBD2 covers 11 bases. This CDR3 region has 17 residues. V shed 4 bases, J shed 7 bases, and the junction held 11 bases outside the gene matches. CDR1 and CDR2 from the germline V gene are MGHRA and YSYEKL. The CDR3 reads CASSPQFLAGGYGELFF. DNA for the CDR3: TGCGCCAGCAGCCCTCAATTTCTAGCGGGGGGCTACGGGGAGCTGTTTTTT.

This chain joins TRBV6-5 and TRBJ2-3; 8 bases agree with TRBD1. Germline loops: CDR1 MNHEY, CDR2 SVGAGI. The CDR3 is 13 amino acids. With V trimmed by 6 bases and J by 4 bases, 3 bases remained unmatched. As DNA, the CDR3 is TGTGCCAGCAGGAAACAGGGGGCAGATACGCAGTATTTT. It codes for CASRKQGADTQYF.

The chain carries TRBV12-3 or TRBV12-4 and TRBJ2-7; the match to TRBD2 covers 7 bases. This CDR3 is built from 13 residues. V gave up 1 base and J gave up 3 bases; unmatched junction bases: 0. CDR3 sequence: CASSLGDYYEQYF. The CDR3 nucleotides are TGTGCCAGCAGTTTAGGGGACTACTACGAGCAGTACTTC.

The rearrangement links TRBV24-1 to TRBJ2-2, with a tentative D call TRBD2 (5 bases). CDR1 is KGHDR, CDR2 SFDVKD, per germline. The ends were cut back, 6 bases at V and 5 bases at J, with 12 bases in the middle. The CDR3 has 14 residues. The chain's CDR3 is CATSRAGGTGELFF. The DNA for the CDR3 is TGTGCCACCAGTAGGGCAGGAGGAACCGGGGAGCTGTTTTTT.

The chain's CDR3 is CASSPVGRRSRADYEQYF. CDR3 DNA sequence: TGTGCCAGCTCACCAGTGGGCCGGAGGAGTCGTGCTGACTACGAGCAGTACTTC. The V and J genes are TRBV18 and TRBJ2-7; possibly TRBD2 for D (5 bases). This CDR3 is 18 amino acids long. Trimming left V 2 bases short and J 3 bases short, with 23 bases between. Per germline, CDR1 KGHSH and CDR2 LQKENI.

The chain employs TRBV5-1 and TRBJ2-1; D may be TRBD2 (7 bases). Germline CDR1 reads SGHRS; CDR2 reads YFSETQ. The V end was cut by 4 bases, the J end by 9 bases, with 14 bases between. The CDR3 has 13 amino acids. This CDR3 reads CASSPAGGPEQFF. The CDR3 DNA follows: TGCGCCAGCAGCCCGGCCGGGGGGCCTGAGCAGTTCTTC.

This chain links TRBV19 with TRBJ1-6; D is perhaps TRBD1 (5 bases). The CDR3 consists of 14 residues. The germline V gene encodes CDR1 LNHDA and CDR2 SQIVND (reference sequence). Trimming took 7 bases from V and 10 from J, leaving 17 bases between them. The chain's CDR3 is CASKPAGLESPLHF. The CDR3 coding sequence is TGTGCCAGTAAACCCGCAGGGCTTGAGTCACCCCTCCACTTT.

The chain recombines TRBV7-2 with TRBJ2-5; TRBD2 matches at 7 bases. This CDR3 spans 17 amino acids. The V segment lost 1 base and the J segment 3 bases; nucleotides outside the gene matches: 11. Germline V CDR1 and CDR2: SGHTA, FQGNSA. The DNA for the CDR3 is TGTGCCAGCAGCTTAGGGGCGGGAGTCTTTGATGAAGAGACCCAGTACTTC. It specifies CASSLGAGVFDEETQYF.

The chain links TRBV5-1 to TRBJ2-7, with a possible D match to TRBD1 (5 bases). The germline V gene encodes CDR1 SGHRS and CDR2 YFSETQ. This CDR3 has 14 amino acids. Between the trimmed V and J ends, which lost 1 base and 0 bases, there was a span of 8 bases. The CDR3 sequence: CASSLLGDSYEQYF. The CDR3 DNA reads TGCGCCAGCAGCTTGTTAGGGGACTCCTACGAGCAGTACTTC. Combining the CDR3 with reference TRBV5-1 and TRBJ2-7 gives the whole variable domain KAGVTQTPRYLIKTRGQQVTLSCSPISGHRSVSWYQQTPGQGLQFLFEYFSETQRNKGNFPGRFSGRQFSNSRSEMNVSTLELGDSALYLCASSLLGDSYEQYFGPGTRLTVT.

The J gene is TRBJ2-7, the V gene TRBV6-5, with 7 bases that match TRBD2. The CDR3 spans 14 residues. Germline CDR1 and CDR2: MNHEY and SVGAGI. Trimming cost V 2 bases and J 6 bases; bases outside gene matches: 7. CDR3 residues: CASSYGEGLGEQYF. CDR3 in DNA: TGTGCCAGCAGTTACGGGGAGGGGCTGGGCGAGCAGTACTTC.

The V gene is TRBV6-2 or TRBV6-3, the J gene TRBJ2-7; 10 nucleotides line up with TRBD1. V lost 5 bases, J lost 6 bases, and 4 bases stayed unmatched. The germline V gene encodes CDR1 MNHEY and CDR2 SVGEGT. There are 13 residues in the CDR3. CDR3 bases: TGTGCCAGCAGTCGGGACAGGGGAGGCGAGCAGTACTTC. This encodes CASSRDRGGEQYF.

CDR3 sequence reads: CASSTGGSNIQYF. CDR3 DNA: TGTGCCAGCAGTACCGGGGGTTCGAACATTCAGTACTTC. The genes are TRBV6-5 and TRBJ2-4; D is possibly TRBD2 (6 bases). Trimming removed 5 bases from V and 7 bases from J, with 12 bases in between. CDR3 length equals 13 residues. Germline assignment: CDR1 MNHEY and CDR2 SVGAGI.

J is TRBJ1-5 and V is TRBV6-5, with 7 bases aligning to TRBD1. Germline assignment: CDR1 MNHEY and CDR2 SVGAGI. This CDR3 has 13 residues. Losses at the gene ends were 5 bases for V and 6 bases for J; bases not matched to a gene: 4. CDR3: CASSSTGVQPQHF. As DNA, the CDR3 is TGTGCCAGCAGTAGCACAGGGGTTCAGCCCCAGCATTTT.

The chain recombines TRBV5-1 with TRBJ2-5, with TRBD2 identical over 10 bases. The V gene end was trimmed by 0 bases and the J gene end by 3 bases; junction bases not matched to a gene: 5. The CDR3 runs 16 residues. CDR1 SGHRS and CDR2 YFSETQ come from the germline V gene. In DNA form, the CDR3 reads TGCGCCAGCAGCTTGGTACCTAGCGGGAGCGAAGAGACCCAGTACTTC. Translating gives CASSLVPSGSEETQYF.

V is TRBV18 and J is TRBJ1-1; D ambiguous. Germline V CDR1 and CDR2: KGHSH, LQKENI. V gave up 2 bases and J gave up 4 bases, with 8 bases separating them. This CDR3 has 13 amino acids. CDR3 nucleotides: TGTGCCAGCTCACCAGTCCAATCCACTGAAGCTTTCTTT. Amino acids: CASSPVQSTEAFF.

The chain carries TRBV9 and TRBJ2-5; 11 nucleotides match TRBD2. The trim removed 2 bases at V and 4 bases at J, leaving 4 bases unmatched. This CDR3 region has 15 residues. Germline V CDR1 and CDR2: SGDLS, YYNGEE. CDR3 coding DNA: TGTGCCAGCAGCGTTAGCGGGGGGGTGGGAGAGACCCAGTACTTC. This gives the protein CASSVSGGVGETQYF.

The rearrangement joins TRBV10-3 to TRBJ2-6; weak D call: TRBD2 (7 bases). This CDR3 is 17 amino acids long. V lost 3 bases, J lost 2 bases, and 14 bases lay in between. Germline V gene data show CDR1 as ENHRY and CDR2 as SYGVKD. This CDR3 reads CAISDRGALTGANVLTF. The CDR3 DNA follows: TGTGCCATCAGTGACCGGGGGGCGCTTACTGGGGCCAACGTCCTGACTTTC.

The chain links TRBV9 to TRBJ1-5, with a possible D match to TRBD1 (5 bases). The V end was cut by 4 bases, the J end by 2 bases, with 16 bases between. CDR1 is SGDLS, CDR2 YYNGEE, per germline. CDR3 length: 16 amino acids. Here the CDR3 reads CASSPSKGYGNQPQHF. As DNA, the CDR3 is TGTGCCAGCAGCCCTTCCAAGGGGTATGGCAATCAGCCCCAGCATTTT.

The V gene is TRBV6-5, the J gene TRBJ1-1; TRBD1 might be the D (5 bases). Trimming cost V 2 bases and J 5 bases, with 12 bases left between them. The CDR3 extends over 14 amino acids. Germline lookup yields CDR1 MNHEY and CDR2 SVGAGI. CDR3 sequence reads: CASSYGQRETEAFF. The CDR3 DNA reads as TGTGCCAGCAGTTACGGACAAAGAGAGACTGAAGCTTTCTTT.

CDR3 sequence (DNA): TGTGCCAGTAGACGATCGGGGGGCGGCACAGATACGCAGTATTTT. Its protein product is CASRRSGGGTDTQYF. The chain uses TRBV19 and TRBJ2-3, with TRBD2 as a possible D gene (7 bases). The V gene lost 6 bases and the J gene lost 1 base, with 14 bases spanning the gap. CDR1 LNHDA and CDR2 SQIVND come from the germline V gene (reference sequence). CDR3 size: 15 residues.

The rearrangement links TRBV19 to TRBJ2-1; 9 nucleotides agree with TRBD2. CDR3 length equals 17 residues. V dropped 0 bases and J dropped 5; count of bases not matched to a gene: 8. In germline, CDR1 is LNHDA, CDR2 SQIVND (reference sequence). CDR3: CASSIDLTSGIHNEQFF. The CDR3 region has the DNA TGTGCCAGTAGTATAGACTTGACTAGCGGTATACACAATGAGCAGTTCTTC.

The chain recombines TRBV5-8 with TRBJ1-5; D is perhaps TRBD1 (6 bases). V lost 4 bases to trimming and J lost 4 bases, with 12 bases between them. The CDR3 covers 14 residues. Germline CDR1 and CDR2: SGHTS and YDEGEE. The CDR3 loop reads CASSPGQLNQPQHF. The CDR3 region has the DNA TGTGCCAGCAGCCCAGGACAGCTTAATCAGCCCCAGCATTTT. Full variable domain (outside the CDR3, taken from reference TRBV5-8 and TRBJ1-5): EAGVTQSPTHLIKTRGQQATLRCSPISGHTSVYWYQQALGLGLQFLLWYDEGEERNRGNFPPRFSGRQFPNYSSELNVNALELEDSALYLCASSPGQLNQPQHFGDGTRLSIL.

This chain uses TRBV9 with TRBJ2-7, with unresolved D. The germline CDR1 and CDR2 sequences are SGDLS and YYNGEE. V shed 0 bases and J shed 2 bases, with 9 bases lying between them. The CDR3 has 14 residues. The CDR3 nucleotides are TGTGCCAGCAGCGTAGCCGGGTCCACCTACGAGCAGTACTTC. Translating it yields CASSVAGSTYEQYF.

The gene calls are TRBV2 and TRBJ2-2; 7 positions match TRBD2. The J segment lost 6 bases and the V segment lost 5 bases, leaving 3 bases of the junction unmatched. This CDR3 has 13 amino acids. CDR1 and CDR2 from the germline V gene are SNHLY and FYNNEI. CDR3 bases: TGTGCCAGCAGTTTAGCGGGTTCCGGGGAGCTGTTTTTT. Its protein is CASSLAGSGELFF.

This clone was counted between two and nine times. Relative to the germline gene, one junction end is altered; a read error may explain this. V is TRBV6-5 and J is TRBJ2-1; D is perhaps TRBD1 (6 bases). The CDR3 spans 13 residues. CDR1 and CDR2 from the germline V gene are MNHEY and SVGAGI. The CDR3 here is CAGSRSGGQALLF. The DNA for the CDR3 is TGTGCCGGCTCTCGTAGTGGGGGACAAGCCCTTCTCTTC.

V and J are TRBV5-4 and TRBJ2-2, with 10 bases aligning to TRBD1. The CDR3 extends over 17 amino acids. Germline V gives CDR1 SGHNT, CDR2 YYREEE (reference sequence). The V and J ends lost 0 bases and 1 base, in that order; junction bases with no gene match: 3. As DNA, the CDR3 is TGTGCCAGCAGCTTGGGACAGGGGGCCCTGAACACCGGGGAGCTGTTTTTT. Protein sequence: CASSLGQGALNTGELFF.

The chain joins TRBV30 to TRBJ2-7, with 8 positions matching TRBD1. This CDR3 region has 13 residues. Trimming took 7 bases from V and 1 from J; bases not matched to a gene: 6. Germline values: CDR1 GTSNPN, CDR2 SVGIG (reference sequence). CDR3 protein: CAYTDRVSYEQYF. Written as DNA, the CDR3 is TGTGCCTATACGGACAGGGTGTCCTACGAGCAGTACTTC. The full variable domain, in which reference TRBV30 and TRBJ2-7 provide the parts outside the CDR3, is SQTIHQWPATLVQPVGSPLSLECTVEGTSNPNLYWYRQAAGRGLQLLFYSVGIGQISSEVPQNLSASRPQDRQFILSSKKLLLSDSGFYLCAYTDRVSYEQYFGPGTRLTVT.

The V gene is TRBV24-1, the J gene TRBJ1-1; D is undetermined. The CDR3 loop spans 12 amino acids. Per the germline V gene, CDR1 is KGHDR and CDR2 is SFDVKD. The V and J ends lost 7 bases and 14 bases respectively, with 19 bases between them. Here the CDR3 DNA reads TGTGCCACCAGAGCACGAGATAAACGTTGGTTCTTT. Protein sequence: CATRARDKRWFF.

In its sample, this clone was seen once. The CDR3 DNA is TGTGCCAGCTCACCACCCCCACTAAACAATGAGCAGTTCTTC. It encodes CASSPPPLNNEQFF. V is TRBV18 and J is TRBJ2-1; D uncertain. Germline CDR1 KGHSH, CDR2 LQKENI. The CDR3 runs to 14 residues. V dropped 0 bases and J dropped 5 bases, with 8 bases sitting between them.

V and J are TRBV7-9 and TRBJ1-2, with 11 bases identical to TRBD1. Per the germline V gene, CDR1 is SEHNR and CDR2 is FQNEAQ (reference sequence). The CDR3 spans 17 residues. V trimming: 5 bases; J trimming: 4 bases; junction bases outside the gene matches: 12. The CDR3 loop reads CASSPGQGASGGYGYTF. The CDR3, as DNA: TGTGCCAGCAGCCCCGGACAGGGGGCCTCGGGGGGCTATGGCTACACCTTC.